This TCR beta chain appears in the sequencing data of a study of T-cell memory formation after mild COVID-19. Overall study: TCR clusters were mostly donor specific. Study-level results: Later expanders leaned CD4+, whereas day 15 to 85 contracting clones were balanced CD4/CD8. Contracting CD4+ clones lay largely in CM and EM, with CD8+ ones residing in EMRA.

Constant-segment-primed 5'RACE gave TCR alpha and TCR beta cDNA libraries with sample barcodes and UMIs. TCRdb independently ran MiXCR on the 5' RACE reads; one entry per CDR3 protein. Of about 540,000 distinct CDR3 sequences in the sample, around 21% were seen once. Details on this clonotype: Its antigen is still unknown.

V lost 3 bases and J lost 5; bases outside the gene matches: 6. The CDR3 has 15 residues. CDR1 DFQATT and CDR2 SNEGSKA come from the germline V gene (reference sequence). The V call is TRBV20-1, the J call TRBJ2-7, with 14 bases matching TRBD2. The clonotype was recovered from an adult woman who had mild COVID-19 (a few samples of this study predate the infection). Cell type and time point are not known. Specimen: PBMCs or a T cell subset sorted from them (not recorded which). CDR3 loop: CSASSGTSGSHEQYF. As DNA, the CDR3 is TGCAGTGCTAGCTCCGGGACTAGCGGGAGTCACGAGCAGTACTTC.